The 10 T cell receptor beta chains presented below share a single source sample, sequenced in a study of T cell repertoires in cytomegalovirus infection. TCRdb independently ran MiXCR on the reads; one entry per CDR3 protein. The table shows approximately 310,000 distinct CDR3 sequences, with roughly 25% occurring only once. These TCRs are of unknown antigen specificity. Sequences were derived from cultured PBMCs, sampled from culture after CMV antigen stimulation. The receptor set was obtained from a human donor in good health (CMV status not recorded). Some clones in this sample may be carry-over from other donors' samples.

CDR3 sequence reads: CASSQEEQRNSPLHF. CDR3 in DNA: TGCGCCAGCAGCCAAGAGGAACAGCGCAATTCACCCCTCCACTTT. The genes are TRBV4-3 and TRBJ1-6, with D uncertain. CDR3 length: 15 amino acids. Germline V gene lookup returns CDR1 LGHNA and CDR2 YSLEER. The germline V and J ends were trimmed by 0 bases and 7 bases, with 10 bases remaining between them.

This clonotype has only a few counts. J is TRBJ2-1 and V is TRBV27; D unclear. Trimming left V 2 bases short and J 3 bases short, with 14 bases between. CDR1 is MNHEY, CDR2 SMNVEV, per germline (reference sequence). CDR3 length equals 16 residues. The CDR3 coding sequence is TGTGCCAGCAGTTTAATATCTGGCGGATTCTACAATGAGCAGTTCTTC. It yields the protein CASSLISGGFYNEQFF.

The chain recombines TRBV12-3 or TRBV12-4 with TRBJ2-5; a weak D match, TRBD1 (6 bases). Trimming stripped 5 bases from V and 5 bases from J, with 18 bases between. The CDR3 is 15 amino acids. The DNA of the CDR3 is TGTGCCAGCAGTGAAACAGGGCGAAAGGAGGAGACCCAGTACTTC. Encoded protein: CASSETGRKEETQYF.

This sequence joins TRBV4-1 and TRBJ1-2; 10 positions match TRBD1. V trimming: 1 base; J trimming: 8 bases; junction bases outside the gene matches: 4. The CDR3 totals 14 residues. The germline CDR1 and CDR2 sequences are MGHRA and YSYEKL. The CDR3 DNA follows: TGCGCCAGCAGCCAAGGACAGGGGGCTCGGGGCTACACCTTC. It encodes CASSQGQGARGYTF.

In this sample, this clonotype turned up a few times. The chain couples TRBV7-6 to TRBJ2-1; weak D call: TRBD2 (6 bases). The CDR3 consists of 17 residues. V lost 1 base, J lost 7 bases, and 20 bases lay in between. Germline-derived CDR1 and CDR2 are SGHVS and FNYEAQ. CDR3 sequence: CASSLVIWLAYTNEQFF. Here the CDR3 DNA reads TGTGCCAGCAGCTTAGTTATCTGGCTAGCGTATACGAATGAGCAGTTCTTC. Combining the CDR3 with reference TRBV7-6 and TRBJ2-1 gives the whole variable domain GAGVSQSPRYKVTKRGQDVALRCDPISGHVSLYWYRQALGQGPEFLTYFNYEAQQDKSGLPNDRFSAERPEGSISTLTIQRTEQRDSAMYRCASSLVIWLAYTNEQFFGPGTRLTVL.

In this sample, this clonotype turned up a few times. This chain joins TRBV20-1 and TRBJ1-2; D is undetermined. V shed 0 bases and J shed 4 bases, with 15 bases lying between them. This CDR3 contains 15 residues. Germline V gene lookup returns CDR1 DFQATT and CDR2 SNEGSKA (reference sequence). The CDR3 sequence: CSARDSQSSIYGYTF. CDR3 nucleotides: TGCAGTGCTAGAGATAGCCAGTCGTCAATCTATGGCTACACCTTC.

This clonotype was seen ten or more times. J is TRBJ2-1 and V is TRBV7-2, with 8 positions matching TRBD1. Germline V gene sequence: CDR1 SGHTA, CDR2 FQGNSA. With 1 base clipped from V and 9 bases from J, the junction kept 8 bases outside the gene matches. The CDR3 is 15 amino acids. CDR3 in amino acids: CASSLDRGDGIEQFF. CDR3 sequence (DNA): TGTGCCAGCAGCTTAGACAGGGGGGATGGAATTGAGCAGTTCTTC.

V gene TRBV5-1 combines with J gene TRBJ1-1; a possible D gene is TRBD1 (5 bases). Trimming pared 2 bases from V and 3 bases from J, leaving 11 bases between. Germline V gene lookup returns CDR1 SGHRS and CDR2 YFSETQ. The CDR3 runs to 14 residues. CDR3 sequence reads: CASSFAGRDTEAFF. CDR3 DNA: TGCGCCAGCAGCTTCGCAGGGAGGGACACTGAAGCTTTCTTT.

This clonotype was found a few times. The chain carries TRBV6-5 and TRBJ2-2, with D possibly TRBD1 on 5 matching bases. V was clipped by 0 bases and J by 8 bases, with 16 bases between them. The germline V gene encodes CDR1 MNHEY and CDR2 SVGAGI. The CDR3 extends over 16 amino acids. The CDR3 DNA reads TGTGCCAGCAGTTACTCGTTCGGCCAGGGTGAGGGGGAGCTGTTTTTT. This codes for CASSYSFGQGEGELFF.

The chain links TRBV5-1 to TRBJ2-1, with a tentative D call TRBD1 (6 bases). CDR1 and CDR2 from the germline V gene are SGHRS and YFSETQ. Trimming left V 5 bases short and J 0 bases short, with 12 bases between. The CDR3 totals 15 residues. CDR3 loop: CASRTGPHSYNEQFF. The DNA of the CDR3 is TGCGCCAGCAGGACAGGACCGCACTCCTACAATGAGCAGTTCTTC.